This T cell receptor (beta chain) appears in the sequencing data of a study of cytotoxic CD8 clonotypes in ibrutinib-treated CLL. Overall study findings and caveats: Public clonotypes were rare and shrank or held steady on treatment.

The protocol was immunoSEQ multiplex PCR, while the TCRdb copy is restricted to in-frame clones and leaves out a portion. The sample lists 150,000 to 200,000 clones; under 90% were seen once. As for this clone: The antigen is unknown.

The germline V gene has CDR1 WSHSY and CDR2 SAAADI. V lost 6 bases, J lost 4 bases, and 2 bases stayed unmatched. The CDR3 extends over 13 amino acids. From cryopreserved PBMCs came about 2 micrograms of genomic DNA used for TCR beta libraries. The chain employs TRBV10-2 and TRBJ1-1; 10 nucleotides match TRBD1. The sample consisted of PBMCs, taken after 24 months of ibrutinib treatment. The TCR was taken from a human donor with chronic lymphocytic leukemia. Written as DNA, the CDR3 is TGCGCCAGCAGCGGACAGGGGGGCACTGAAGCTTTCTTT. Protein product: CASSGQGGTEAFF.